These T cell receptor beta chains were read from a single sample in a study of tumor and adjacent non-tumor tissue in lung cancer. TCRdb re-analysed the multiplex PCR reads in MiXCR, keeping a single row per CDR3 protein. The data hold tens of thousands of distinct CDR3 sequences, with 61% observed a single time. Sequenced material: distant non-tumor lung tissue. These receptors were obtained from a man between 65 and 85 years old with non-small cell lung cancer. The CDR3 runs from the conserved cysteine through the conserved F or W. A D gene is named only where the DNA matches it firmly. Only some rows state a clone size, as once, few, many or a class for expanded clones.

d_call,clone_size,cdr3_length,j_call,v_call,cdr3_aa,cdr3_nt
.,.,14,TRBJ2-2,TRBV10-3,CAISSGSDTGKLFF,TGTGCCATCAGTAGTGGGAGCGACACCGGGAAGCTGTTTTTT
.,.,14,TRBJ1-1,TRBV11-2,CASSSDGTGTEAFF,TGTGCCAGCAGTTCAGACGGGACGGGTACTGAAGCTTTCTTT
TRBD1,many,16,TRBJ2-1,TRBV10-3,CAISGTGVNSYNEQFF,TGTGCCATCAGTGGGACAGGGGTTAATTCCTACAATGAGCAGTTCTTC
.,.,15,TRBJ2-6,TRBV6-5,CASSYTYTATNVLTF,TGTGCCAGCAGTTACACCTACACGGCGACCAACGTCCTGACTTTT
.,.,15,TRBJ2-5,TRBV5-1,CASSLRSYSGETQYF,TGCGCCAGCAGCTTGAGATCTTACAGCGGGGAGACCCAGTACTTC
.,many,17,TRBJ1-3,TRBV12-3/TRBV12-4,CASSLRDAGVSRNTIYF,TGTGCCAGCAGTCTCCGGGACGCAGGGGTGTCTAGAAACACCATATATTTT
.,.,12,TRBJ2-2,TRBV6-6,CAGSYPPGELFF,TGTGCCGGTAGTTACCCCCCGGGGGAGCTGTTTTTT
.,.,14,TRBJ2-1,TRBV11-2,CASSLGSADNEQLF,TGTGCCAGCAGCTTAGGTAGCGCGGACAATGAACAGCTCTTC
.,.,13,TRBJ2-1,TRBV11-3,CASSLVDDNEQIF,TGTGCCAGCAGCTTAGTGGATGACAATGAGCAGATCTTC
.,.,18,TRBJ2-2,TRBV5-1,CASSLAERGRVSPGELFF,TGCGCCAGCAGCTTGGCCGAGCGCGGCAGGGTGTCCCCCGGGGAGCTGTTTTTT
.,.,15,TRBJ1-1,TRBV4-1,CASSQGSIIGTEAFF,TGCGCCAGCAGCCAGGGGTCTATAATTGGCACTGAAGCTTTCTTT
.,.,16,TRBJ2-7,TRBV6-5,CASSYKRPGQARGQYF,TGTGCCAGCAGTTACAAGCGGCCTGGGCAGGCCCGTGGGCAGTACTTC
TRBD2,.,19,TRBJ2-7,TRBV29-1,CSVDCLGLAGARAGHEQYF,TGCAGCGTTGATTGTTTGGGACTAGCGGGAGCAAGGGCAGGGCACGAGCAGTACTTC
TRBD2,.,14,TRBJ2-1,TRBV4-2,CANSQDLGGGGRFF,TGTGCCAACAGCCAGGACCTAGGCGGGGGAGGTCGGTTCTTC
TRBD1,many,16,TRBJ2-6,TRBV4-2,CASSPTGGSGANVLTF,TGTGCCAGCAGCCCTACAGGGGGCTCTGGGGCCAACGTCCTGACTTTC
.,few,14,TRBJ2-6,TRBV24-1,CAIERTPGVNVLTF,TGTGCCATCGAGCGGACTCCCGGGGTCAACGTCCTGACTTTT
TRBD2,.,13,TRBJ2-2,TRBV11-3,CANSGGNTGELFF,TGTGCCAACAGCGGGGGCAACACCGGGGAGCTGTTTTTT
TRBD1,few,14,TRBJ2-7,TRBV13,CASSFRTGAYEQYF,TGTGCCAGCAGCTTCCGGACAGGGGCCTACGAGCAGTACTTC
.,.,13,TRBJ2-1,TRBV11-2,CASSLDSLNERFF,TGTGCCAGCAGCTTAGATTCCCTCAATGAGCGATTCTTC
.,.,14,TRBJ2-2,TRBV20-1,CSARRPGSIGELFF,TGCAGTGCTAGAAGGCCCGGGAGCATCGGGGAGCTGTTTTTT
.,.,15,TRBJ2-1,TRBV11-3,CAGSLLVGVNNEQFF,TGTGCCGGCAGCCTTCTAGTGGGGGTTAACAACGAGCAGTTCTTC
TRBD1,many,14,TRBJ2-3,TRBV10-2,CASSSGTGQDTQYF,TGCGCCAGCAGCTCCGGGACAGGGCAAGATACGCAGTATTTT
TRBD1,.,15,TRBJ2-5,TRBV29-1,CSVAATGKCQETQYF,TGCAGCGTCGCCGCGACAGGGAAATGCCAAGAGACCCAGTACTTC
.,few,14,TRBJ2-1,TRBV20-1,CSARVPGIYNEQFF,TGCAGTGCTAGAGTCCCCGGGATCTACAATGAGCAGTTCTTC
TRBD2,.,19,TRBJ2-1,TRBV5-1,CASSRHSGGALRSYNEQFF,TGCGCCAGCAGCAGGCATAGCGGGGGGGCCTTGCGGTCCTACAATGAGCAGTTCTTC
.,.,15,TRBJ2-1,TRBV5-4,CASSLTRASYNEQFF,TGTGCCAGCAGCTTAACCAGGGCCTCCTACAATGAGCAGTTCTTC
.,.,13,TRBJ1-3,TRBV20-1,CSASRREGNTIYF,TGCAGTGCTAGTCGTAGGGAAGGAAACACCATATATTTT